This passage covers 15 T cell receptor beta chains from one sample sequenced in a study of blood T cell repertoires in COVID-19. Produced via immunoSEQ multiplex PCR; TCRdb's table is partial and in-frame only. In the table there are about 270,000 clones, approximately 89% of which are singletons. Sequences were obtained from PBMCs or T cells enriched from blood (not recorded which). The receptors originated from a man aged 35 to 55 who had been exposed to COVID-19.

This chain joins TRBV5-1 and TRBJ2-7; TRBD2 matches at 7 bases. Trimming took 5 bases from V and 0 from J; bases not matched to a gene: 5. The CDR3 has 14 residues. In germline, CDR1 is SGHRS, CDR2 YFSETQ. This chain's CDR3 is CASRGLLSSYEQYF. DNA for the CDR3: TGCGCCAGCAGGGGACTACTTAGCTCCTACGAGCAGTACTTC.

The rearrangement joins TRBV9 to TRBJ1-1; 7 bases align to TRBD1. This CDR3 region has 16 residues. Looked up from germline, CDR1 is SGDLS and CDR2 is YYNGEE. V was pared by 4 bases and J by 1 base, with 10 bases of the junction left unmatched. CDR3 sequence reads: CASSPGGAGGNTEAFF. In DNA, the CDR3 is TGTGCCAGCAGCCCCGGGGGGGCAGGGGGGAACACTGAAGCTTTCTTT.

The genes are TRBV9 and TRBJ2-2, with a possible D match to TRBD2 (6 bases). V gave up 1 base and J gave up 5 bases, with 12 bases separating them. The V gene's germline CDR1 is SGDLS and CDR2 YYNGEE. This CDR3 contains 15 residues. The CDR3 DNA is TGTGCCAGCAGCGTAAGGCGGGGCTTGACCGGGGAGCTGTTTTTT. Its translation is CASSVRRGLTGELFF.

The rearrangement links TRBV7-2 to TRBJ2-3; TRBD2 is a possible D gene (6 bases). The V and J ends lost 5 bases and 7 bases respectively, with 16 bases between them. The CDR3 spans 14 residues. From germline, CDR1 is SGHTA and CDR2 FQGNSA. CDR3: CASSPTRGSNTQYF. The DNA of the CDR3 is TGTGCCAGCAGCCCGACACGGGGGTCGAATACGCAGTATTTT.

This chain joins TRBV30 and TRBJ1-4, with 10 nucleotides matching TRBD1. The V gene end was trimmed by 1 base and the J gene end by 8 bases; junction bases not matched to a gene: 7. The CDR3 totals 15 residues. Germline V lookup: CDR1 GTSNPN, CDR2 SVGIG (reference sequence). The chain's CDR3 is CAWSALTGGYEKLFF. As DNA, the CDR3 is TGTGCCTGGAGTGCTTTGACAGGGGGCTACGAAAAACTGTTTTTT. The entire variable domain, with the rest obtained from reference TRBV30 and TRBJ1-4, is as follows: SQTIHQWPATLVQPVGSPLSLECTVEGTSNPNLYWYRQAAGRGLQLLFYSVGIGQISSEVPQNLSASRPQDRQFILSSKKLLLSDSGFYLCAWSALTGGYEKLFFGSGTQLSVL.

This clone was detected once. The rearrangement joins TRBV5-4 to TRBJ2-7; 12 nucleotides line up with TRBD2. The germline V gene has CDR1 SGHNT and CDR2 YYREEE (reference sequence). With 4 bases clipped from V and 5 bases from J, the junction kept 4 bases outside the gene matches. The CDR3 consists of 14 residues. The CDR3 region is CASSVRLAGDEQYF. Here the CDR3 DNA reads TGTGCCAGCAGCGTTCGACTAGCGGGAGACGAGCAGTACTTC.

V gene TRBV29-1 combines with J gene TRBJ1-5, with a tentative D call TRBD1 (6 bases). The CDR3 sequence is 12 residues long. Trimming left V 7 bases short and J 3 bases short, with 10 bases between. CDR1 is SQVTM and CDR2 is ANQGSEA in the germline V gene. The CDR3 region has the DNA TGCAGCGCGGGGGGCAACAATCAGCCCCAGCATTTT. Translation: CSAGGNNQPQHF.

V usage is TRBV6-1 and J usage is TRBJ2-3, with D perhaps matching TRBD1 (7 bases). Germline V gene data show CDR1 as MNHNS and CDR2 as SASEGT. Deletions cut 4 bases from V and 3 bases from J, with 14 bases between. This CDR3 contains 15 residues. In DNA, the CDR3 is TGTGCCAGCAGTGGACAGGGAGGAGGGACAGATACGCAGTATTTT. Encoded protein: CASSGQGGGTDTQYF.

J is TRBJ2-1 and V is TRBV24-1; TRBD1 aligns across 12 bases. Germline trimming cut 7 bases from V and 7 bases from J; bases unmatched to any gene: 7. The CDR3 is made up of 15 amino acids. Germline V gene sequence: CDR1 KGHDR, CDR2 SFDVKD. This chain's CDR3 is CATRGWGQGANEQFF. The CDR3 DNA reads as TGTGCCACCAGGGGTTGGGGACAGGGGGCAAATGAGCAGTTCTTC.

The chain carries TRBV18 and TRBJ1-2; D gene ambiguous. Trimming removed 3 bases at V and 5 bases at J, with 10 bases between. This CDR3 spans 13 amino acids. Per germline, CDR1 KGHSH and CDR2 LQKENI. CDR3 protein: CASSPEIEYGYTF. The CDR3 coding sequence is TGTGCCAGCTCACCCGAGATTGAATATGGCTACACCTTC.

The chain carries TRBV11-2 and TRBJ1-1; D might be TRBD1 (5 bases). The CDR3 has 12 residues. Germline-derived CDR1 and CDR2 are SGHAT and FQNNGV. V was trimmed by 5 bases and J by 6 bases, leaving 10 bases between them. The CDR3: CASSPDSSEAFF. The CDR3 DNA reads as TGTGCCAGCAGCCCCGACAGCTCTGAAGCTTTCTTT.

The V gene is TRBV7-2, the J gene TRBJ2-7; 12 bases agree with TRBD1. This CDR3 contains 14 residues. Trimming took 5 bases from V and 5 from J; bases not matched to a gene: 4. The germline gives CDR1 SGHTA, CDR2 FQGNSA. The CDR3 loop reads CASSPGTGGNEQYF. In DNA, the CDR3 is TGTGCCAGCAGCCCAGGGACAGGGGGCAACGAGCAGTACTTC.

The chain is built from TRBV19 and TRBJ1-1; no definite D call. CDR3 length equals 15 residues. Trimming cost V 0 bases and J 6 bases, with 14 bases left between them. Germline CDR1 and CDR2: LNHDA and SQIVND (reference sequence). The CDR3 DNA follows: TGTGCCAGTAGTATAGATCGAACTGGAGGCGCTGAAGCTTTCTTT. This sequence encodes CASSIDRTGGAEAFF.

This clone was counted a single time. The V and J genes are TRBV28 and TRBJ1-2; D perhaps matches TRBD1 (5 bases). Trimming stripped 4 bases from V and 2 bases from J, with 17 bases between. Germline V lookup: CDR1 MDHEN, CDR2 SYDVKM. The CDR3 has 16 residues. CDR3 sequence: CASSSPMGGINYGYTF. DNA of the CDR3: TGTGCCAGCAGTTCCCCTATGGGGGGGATCAACTATGGCTACACCTTC.

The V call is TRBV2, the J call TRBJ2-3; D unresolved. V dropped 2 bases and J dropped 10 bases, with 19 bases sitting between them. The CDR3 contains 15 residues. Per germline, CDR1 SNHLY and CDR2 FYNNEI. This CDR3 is CASSETQISRVAQYF. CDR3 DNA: TGTGCCAGCAGTGAAACCCAAATTAGCAGAGTTGCGCAGTATTTT.